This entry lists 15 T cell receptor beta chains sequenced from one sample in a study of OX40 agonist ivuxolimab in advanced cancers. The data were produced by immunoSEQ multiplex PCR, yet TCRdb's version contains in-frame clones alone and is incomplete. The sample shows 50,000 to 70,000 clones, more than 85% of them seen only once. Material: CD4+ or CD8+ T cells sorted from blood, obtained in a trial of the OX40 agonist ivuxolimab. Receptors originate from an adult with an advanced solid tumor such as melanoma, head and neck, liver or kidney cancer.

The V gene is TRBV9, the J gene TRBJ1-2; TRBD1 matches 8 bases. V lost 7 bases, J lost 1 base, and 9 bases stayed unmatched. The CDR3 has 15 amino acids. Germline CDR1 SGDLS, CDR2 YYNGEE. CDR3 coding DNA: TGTGCCAGCCCAACCACAGGGGGTTTTAACTATGGCTACACCTTC. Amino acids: CASPTTGGFNYGYTF.

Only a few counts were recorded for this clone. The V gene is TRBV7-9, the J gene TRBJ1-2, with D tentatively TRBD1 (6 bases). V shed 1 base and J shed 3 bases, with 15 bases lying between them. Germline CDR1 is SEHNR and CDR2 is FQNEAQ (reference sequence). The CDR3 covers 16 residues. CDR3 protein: CASSLEGQGRYYGYTF. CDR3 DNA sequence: TGTGCCAGCAGCTTAGAAGGCCAGGGGCGATACTATGGCTACACCTTC.

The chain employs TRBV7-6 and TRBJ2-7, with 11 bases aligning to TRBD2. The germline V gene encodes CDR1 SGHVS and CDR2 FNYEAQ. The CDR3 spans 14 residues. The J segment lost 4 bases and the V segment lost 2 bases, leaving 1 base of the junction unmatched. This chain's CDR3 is CASSLTSGSYEQYF. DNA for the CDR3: TGTGCCAGCAGCTTAACTAGCGGGAGTTACGAGCAGTACTTC.

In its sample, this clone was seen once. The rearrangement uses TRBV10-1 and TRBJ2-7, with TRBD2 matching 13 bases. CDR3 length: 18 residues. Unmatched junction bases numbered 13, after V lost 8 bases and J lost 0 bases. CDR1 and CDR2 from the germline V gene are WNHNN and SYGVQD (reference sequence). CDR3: CASFMTSGRTLSSYEQYF. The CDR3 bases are TGCGCCAGCTTCATGACTAGCGGGAGGACCCTAAGCTCCTACGAGCAGTACTTC.

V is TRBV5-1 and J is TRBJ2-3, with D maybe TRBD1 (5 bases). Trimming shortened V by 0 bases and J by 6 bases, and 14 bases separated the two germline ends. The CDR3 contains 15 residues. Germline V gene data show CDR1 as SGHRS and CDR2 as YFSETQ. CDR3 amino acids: CASSLEDKMADTQYF. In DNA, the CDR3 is TGCGCCAGCAGCTTGGAGGACAAGATGGCCGATACGCAGTATTTT.

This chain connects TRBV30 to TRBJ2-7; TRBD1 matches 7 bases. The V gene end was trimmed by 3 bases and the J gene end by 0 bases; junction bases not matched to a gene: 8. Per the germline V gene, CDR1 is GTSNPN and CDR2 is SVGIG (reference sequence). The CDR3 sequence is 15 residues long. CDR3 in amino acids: CAWRATGTASYEQYF. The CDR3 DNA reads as TGTGCCTGGAGAGCAACCGGGACAGCCTCCTACGAGCAGTACTTC. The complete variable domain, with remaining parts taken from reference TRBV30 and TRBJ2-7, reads SQTIHQWPATLVQPVGSPLSLECTVEGTSNPNLYWYRQAAGRGLQLLFYSVGIGQISSEVPQNLSASRPQDRQFILSSKKLLLSDSGFYLCAWRATGTASYEQYFGPGTRLTVT.

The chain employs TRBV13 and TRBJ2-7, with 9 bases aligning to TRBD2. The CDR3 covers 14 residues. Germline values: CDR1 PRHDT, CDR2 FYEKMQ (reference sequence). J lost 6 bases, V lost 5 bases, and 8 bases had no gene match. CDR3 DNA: TGTGCCAGCAGCACCCGTAGCGGGAGCGGCGAGCAGTACTTC. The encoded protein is CASSTRSGSGEQYF. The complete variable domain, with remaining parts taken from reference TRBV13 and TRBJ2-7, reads AAGVIQSPRHLIKEKRETATLKCYPIPRHDTVYWYQQGPGQDPQFLISFYEKMQSDKGSIPDRFSAQQFSDYHSELNMSSLELGDSALYFCASSTRSGSGEQYFGPGTRLTVT.

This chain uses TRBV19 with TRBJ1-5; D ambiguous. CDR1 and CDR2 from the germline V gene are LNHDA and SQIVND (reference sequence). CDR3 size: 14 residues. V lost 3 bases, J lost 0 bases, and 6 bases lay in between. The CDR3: CASSIMGSNQPQHF. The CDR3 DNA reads TGTGCCAGTAGTATTATGGGTAGCAATCAGCCCCAGCATTTT.

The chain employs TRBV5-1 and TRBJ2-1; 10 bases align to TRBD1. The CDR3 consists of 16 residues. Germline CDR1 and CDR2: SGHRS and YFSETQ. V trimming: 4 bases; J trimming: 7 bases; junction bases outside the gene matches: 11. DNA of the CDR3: TGCGCCAGCAGCACACACCGGGACAGGGGAGGTAATGAGCAGTTCTTC. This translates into CASSTHRDRGGNEQFF. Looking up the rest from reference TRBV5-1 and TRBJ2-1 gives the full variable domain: KAGVTQTPRYLIKTRGQQVTLSCSPISGHRSVSWYQQTPGQGLQFLFEYFSETQRNKGNFPGRFSGRQFSNSRSEMNVSTLELGDSALYLCASSTHRDRGGNEQFFGPGTRLTVL.

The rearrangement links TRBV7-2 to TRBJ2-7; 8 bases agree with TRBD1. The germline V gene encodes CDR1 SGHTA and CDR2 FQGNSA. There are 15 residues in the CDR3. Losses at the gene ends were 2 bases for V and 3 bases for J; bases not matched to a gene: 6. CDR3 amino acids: CASSLFRTGNYEQYF. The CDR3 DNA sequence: TGTGCCAGCAGCTTATTTCGGACAGGGAACTACGAGCAGTACTTC.

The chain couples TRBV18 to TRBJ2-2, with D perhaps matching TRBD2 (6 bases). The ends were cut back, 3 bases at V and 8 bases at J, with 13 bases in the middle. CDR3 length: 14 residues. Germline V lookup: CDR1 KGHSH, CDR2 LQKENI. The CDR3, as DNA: TGTGCCAGCTCACCCGGTGCGGGGCCAGGGGAGCTGTTTTTT. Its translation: CASSPGAGPGELFF.

The DNA of the CDR3 is TGTGCCAGCAGCCGAGGACACAGAGACCCAGGCACCATATATTTT. This encodes CASSRGHRDPGTIYF. The chain couples TRBV7-2 to TRBJ1-3; the D gene is possibly TRBD1 (5 bases). V shed 5 bases and J shed 9 bases, with 20 bases lying between them. Germline V CDR1 and CDR2: SGHTA, FQGNSA. CDR3 length equals 15 residues.

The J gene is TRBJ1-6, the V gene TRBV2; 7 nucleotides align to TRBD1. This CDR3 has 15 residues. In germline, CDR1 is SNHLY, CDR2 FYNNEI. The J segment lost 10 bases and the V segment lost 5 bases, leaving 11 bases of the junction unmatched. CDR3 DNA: TGTGCCAGCAGTTCTCCCGACAGGGTCGAATCACCCCTCCACTTT. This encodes CASSSPDRVESPLHF.

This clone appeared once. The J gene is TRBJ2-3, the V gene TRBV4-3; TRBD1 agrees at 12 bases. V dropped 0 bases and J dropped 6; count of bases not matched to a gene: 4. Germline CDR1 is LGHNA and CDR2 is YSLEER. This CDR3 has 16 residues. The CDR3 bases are TGCGCCAGCAGCCAAGACCGGGGACAGGGGGCGGATACGCAGTATTTT. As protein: CASSQDRGQGADTQYF.

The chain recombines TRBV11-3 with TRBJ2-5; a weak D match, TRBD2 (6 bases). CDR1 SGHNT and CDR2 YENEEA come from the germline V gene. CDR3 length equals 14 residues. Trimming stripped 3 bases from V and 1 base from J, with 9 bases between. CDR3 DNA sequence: TGTGCCAGCAGCTTTACGGGAGCCCAAGAGACCCAGTACTTC. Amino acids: CASSFTGAQETQYF.